The TCR beta chain under discussion was sequenced for a study of monozygotic twins with inflammatory bowel disease. For each CDR3 protein, TCRdb gives one entry from its re-call of the 5' RACE reads, without DNA. This table lists about 160,000 distinct CDR3 sequences. Per germline, CDR1 MNHNS and CDR2 SASEGT. The CDR3 sequence is 15 residues long. This TCR derives from a human donor with ulcerative colitis or Crohn's disease, or a healthy co-twin of an affected twin (not recorded which). The rearrangement joins TRBV6-1 to TRBJ2-2; with no DNA, the TCRdb D assignment of TRBD1 cannot be verified. The source material was blood. The CDR3 reads CASRGDRGLPGELFF.